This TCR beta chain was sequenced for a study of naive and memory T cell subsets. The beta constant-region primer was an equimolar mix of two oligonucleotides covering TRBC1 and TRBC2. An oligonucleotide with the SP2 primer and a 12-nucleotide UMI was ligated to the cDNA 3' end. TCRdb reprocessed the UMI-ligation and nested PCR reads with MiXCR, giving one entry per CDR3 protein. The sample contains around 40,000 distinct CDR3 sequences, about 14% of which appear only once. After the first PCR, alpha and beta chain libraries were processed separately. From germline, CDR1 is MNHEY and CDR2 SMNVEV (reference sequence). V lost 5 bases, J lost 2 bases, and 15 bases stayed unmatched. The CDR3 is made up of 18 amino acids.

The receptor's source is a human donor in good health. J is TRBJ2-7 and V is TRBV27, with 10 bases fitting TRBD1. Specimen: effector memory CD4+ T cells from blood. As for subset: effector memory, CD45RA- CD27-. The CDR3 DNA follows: TGTGCCAGCAGTCTTTCCCCACTTGGACAGGGGGTTACCTACGAGCAGTACTTC. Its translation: CASSLSPLGQGVTYEQYF.